Listed here are 30 T cell receptor beta chains from one sample, sequenced in a study of regulatory T cells in long-lasting Graves disease. Time point meaning: persistent/refractory GD, antithyroid drugs over 5 years with positive TRAb. There was RNA extracted from PBMCs, and the TCR library was made from it. CDR3-region Arm-PCR and iRepertoire HTBI primers produced the TCR beta libraries. TCRdb itself ran the multiplex PCR reads through MiXCR, one entry per CDR3 protein. Of 400,000 to 500,000 distinct CDR3 sequences detected, around a fifth appear once; the ten largest clones hold about 7%. The sample in question was peripheral blood mononuclear cells (PBMCs), obtained when the disease was refractory, from a patient treated with antithyroid drugs. The receptors stem from a female donor with Graves disease.

This rearrangement joins TRBV7-9 to TRBJ2-2, with D possibly called TRBD1 or TRBD2 (6 bases each). The CDR3 length is 15 residues. Germline CDR1 is SEHNR and CDR2 is FQNEAQ (reference sequence). The ends were cut back, 8 bases at V and 0 bases at J, with 13 bases in the middle. The DNA for the CDR3 is TGTGCCAGCGAATCCGGGGGCTCGAACACCGGGGAGCTGTTTTTT. Protein sequence: CASESGGSNTGELFF. Together with reference TRBV7-9 and TRBJ2-2, the CDR3 gives the full variable domain: DTGVSQNPRHKITKRGQNVTFRCDPISEHNRLYWYRQTLGQGPEFLTYFQNEAQLEKSRLLSDRFSAERPKGSFSTLEIQRTEQGDSAMYLCASESGGSNTGELFFGEGSRLTVL.

This CDR3 reads CASSVRTDATTGELFF. The CDR3 DNA is TGTGCCAGCAGCGTACGGACAGACGCGACCACCGGGGAGCTGTTTTTT. The chain links TRBV11-2 to TRBJ2-2, with a possible D match to TRBD1 (6 bases). With 5 bases removed from V and 4 bases from J, the gap between germline ends came to 17 bases. Germline values: CDR1 SGHAT, CDR2 FQNNGV. The CDR3 consists of 16 residues.

This clonotype showed up many times. V and J are TRBV15 and TRBJ2-5, with 8 nucleotides matching TRBD1. The V segment lost 0 bases and the J segment 4 bases; nucleotides outside the gene matches: 7. The length of the CDR3 is 16 residues. Germline values: CDR1 LNHNV, CDR2 YYDKDF (reference sequence). Here the CDR3 reads CATSRDSGGGRETQYF. CDR3 DNA: TGTGCCACCAGCAGAGATTCAGGGGGCGGGCGAGAGACCCAGTACTTC. Full variable domain (rest looked up from reference TRBV15 and TRBJ2-5): DAMVIQNPRYQVTQFGKPVTLSCSQTLNHNVMYWYQQKSSQAPKLLFHYYDKDFNNEADTPDNFQSRRPNTSFCFLDIRSPGLGDTAMYLCATSRDSGGGRETQYFGPGTRLLVL.

The V call is TRBV19, the J call TRBJ2-2, with 9 bases fitting TRBD1. CDR3 length: 13 residues. J gave up 6 bases and V 7 bases, and 3 bases lay outside the gene matches. Germline V gene sequence: CDR1 LNHDA, CDR2 SQIVND (reference sequence). The CDR3 protein is CASIRTGAGELFF. CDR3 coding DNA: TGTGCCAGTATAAGGACAGGGGCCGGGGAGCTGTTTTTT.

This clonotype turned up a few times. V gene TRBV13 combines with J gene TRBJ1-4; TRBD1 matches 9 bases. Germline CDR1 and CDR2: PRHDT and FYEKMQ (reference sequence). There are 16 residues in the CDR3. V lost 3 bases to trimming and J lost 7 bases; unmatched junction nucleotides: 9. In DNA, the CDR3 is TGTGCCAGCAGCTTGGACAGGGGCGGGGGAGGTGAAAAACTGTTTTTT. Translation: CASSLDRGGGGEKLFF.

The chain recombines TRBV18 with TRBJ2-7, with 8 positions matching TRBD1. Germline CDR1 is KGHSH and CDR2 is LQKENI. CDR3 length: 15 residues. J lost 6 bases, V lost 2 bases, and 9 bases had no gene match. The CDR3 DNA reads as TGTGCCAGCTCACCAGGAGGGGACAGGAGTGGCGAGCAGTACTTC. Translated, it gives CASSPGGDRSGEQYF.

At least ten counts were recorded for this clonotype. The chain is built from TRBV28 and TRBJ1-6, with D unclear. The CDR3 has 11 residues. The germline V gene has CDR1 MDHEN and CDR2 SYDVKM. Trimming took off 5 bases at V and 5 bases at J, with 1 base between the two ends. CDR3 sequence (DNA): TGTGCCAGCAGTGATAATTCACCCCTCCACTTT. As protein: CASSDNSPLHF.

The rearrangement joins TRBV4-1 to TRBJ1-1, with 7 bases lining up with TRBD1. CDR3 length: 16 amino acids. V gave up 1 base and J gave up 3 bases; unmatched junction bases: 8. The germline CDR1 and CDR2 sequences are MGHRA and YSYEKL. Here the CDR3 DNA reads TGCGCCAGCAGCCAAGCCTTAAGGGGGCTTTACACTGAAGCTTTCTTT. It specifies CASSQALRGLYTEAFF.

V usage is TRBV19 and J usage is TRBJ2-5; 8 bases line up with TRBD1. The CDR3 runs to 17 residues. Germline V gives CDR1 LNHDA, CDR2 SQIVND (reference sequence). With V trimmed by 5 bases and J by 2 bases, 13 bases remained unmatched. The CDR3, as DNA: TGTGCCAGTAGTCTCTCAGCCTTCGGACAGGGACAAGAGACCCAGTACTTC. Its protein product is CASSLSAFGQGQETQYF.

This clonotype was seen at least ten times. The chain joins TRBV12-3 or TRBV12-4 to TRBJ1-1, with a weak D call TRBD1 (6 bases). The V end lost 6 bases, the J end lost 6 bases, and 11 bases lay between the germline ends. This CDR3 region has 12 residues. The CDR3 DNA is TGTGCCAGCAGCCCGGACAGACCTGAAGCTTTCTTT. Its translation is CASSPDRPEAFF.

As for this clonotype: This sequence is one base from a far larger clone and is likely a read error. This CDR3 fails to terminate in the conserved phenylalanine or tryptophan, so it likely reflects a read error. In nucleotides, the CDR3 is TGTGCCAGCAGCCTGGACGTATCCGCCGGCTACACCCTC. The encoded protein is CASSLDVSAGYTL. The chain combines TRBV12-3 or TRBV12-4 with TRBJ1-2, with D unresolved. V lost 6 bases and J lost 8, with 16 bases in between. This CDR3 is built from 13 residues.

This clonotype was observed at least ten times. The rearrangement uses TRBV20-1 and TRBJ1-1, with a tentative D call TRBD1 (6 bases). Germline CDR1 and CDR2: DFQATT and SNEGSKA (reference sequence). V gave up 1 base and J gave up 5 bases, with 17 bases separating them. The CDR3 runs to 15 residues. CDR3 sequence: CSARAYRAGGTEAFF. The CDR3 bases are TGCAGTGCTAGAGCCTACAGGGCGGGGGGGACTGAAGCTTTCTTT.

With respect to this clonotype: This may stem from a read error, because a much larger clone lies one nucleotide away. The V gene is TRBV12-3 or TRBV12-4, the J gene TRBJ1-5, with D uncertain. V gave up 5 bases and J gave up 1 base, with 12 bases separating them. CDR3 length: 15 residues. The DNA of the CDR3 is TGTGCCAGCAGTCCCCGGATGGGGAGCAATCAGCCCCAGCATTTT. Translating gives CASSPRMGSNQPQHF.

The V and J genes are TRBV25-1 and TRBJ1-6, with 8 nucleotides matching TRBD1. Germline CDR1 MGHDK, CDR2 SYGVNS. This CDR3 spans 16 amino acids. Losses at the gene ends were 2 bases for V and 2 bases for J; bases not matched to a gene: 2. CDR3 coding DNA: TGTGCCAGCAGTGAACCGGGACAGGCCTATAATTCACCCCTCCACTTT. This translates into CASSEPGQAYNSPLHF.

This clonotype was counted ten times or more. CDR3 DNA: TGTGCCAGCAGCCATGGGCAGGGGACCTACGAGCAGTACTTC. This sequence encodes CASSHGQGTYEQYF. The chain links TRBV16 to TRBJ2-7; tentatively, D is TRBD1 (6 bases). CDR3 length equals 14 residues. The germline gives CDR1 KGHSY, CDR2 FQNENV. Between the trimmed V and J ends, which lost 3 bases and 2 bases, there was a span of 11 bases.

This clonotype was seen many times. The chain combines TRBV10-1 with TRBJ2-2, with 13 bases matching TRBD2. Unmatched junction bases numbered 11, after V lost 10 bases and J lost 0 bases. The CDR3 is 18 amino acids. The germline CDR1 and CDR2 sequences are WNHNN and SYGVQD (reference sequence). CDR3 residues: CANETPGLAGTNTGELFF. In DNA, the CDR3 is TGCGCCAACGAAACCCCGGGACTAGCGGGAACGAACACCGGGGAGCTGTTTTTT.

J is TRBJ1-6 and V is TRBV5-5; perhaps TRBD1 as D (5 bases). CDR1 and CDR2 (germline): SGHKS, YYEKEE (reference sequence). There are 16 residues in the CDR3. Trimming left V 3 bases short and J 9 bases short, with 19 bases between. The CDR3 here is CASSYLTTAIGSPLHF. The CDR3 region has the DNA TGTGCCAGCAGCTACCTCACGACAGCCATAGGTTCACCCCTCCACTTT.

In its sample, this clonotype was seen many times. The V and J genes are TRBV29-1 and TRBJ1-1, with D unclear. V was trimmed by 5 bases and J by 3 bases, leaving 10 bases between them. Germline CDR1 and CDR2: SQVTM and ANQGSEA. The CDR3 consists of 12 residues. The CDR3 nucleotides are TGCAGCGTTTGGGGTCGCCACACTGAAGCTTTCTTT. This encodes CSVWGRHTEAFF. The entire variable domain, with the rest obtained from reference TRBV29-1 and TRBJ1-1, is as follows: SAVISQKPSRDICQRGTSLTIQCQVDSQVTMMFWYRQQPGQSLTLIATANQGSEATYESGFVIDKFPISRPNLTFSTLTVSNMSPEDSSIYLCSVWGRHTEAFFGQGTRLTVV.

V is TRBV15 and J is TRBJ1-2, with a weak D call TRBD1 (6 bases). The CDR3 sequence is 13 residues long. CDR1 is LNHNV, CDR2 YYDKDF, per germline (reference sequence). The V and J ends lost 5 bases and 4 bases respectively, with 11 bases between them. CDR3 region: CATSRDRFYGYTF. The CDR3 coding sequence is TGTGCCACCAGCCGTGACAGGTTCTATGGCTACACCTTC.

Many counts were recorded for this clonotype. The genes are TRBV7-2 and TRBJ1-1; unclear D gene. V lost 4 bases and J 7 bases, leaving 16 bases between the germline ends. In germline, CDR1 is SGHTA, CDR2 FQGNSA. There are 14 residues in the CDR3. Written as DNA, the CDR3 is TGTGCCAGCAGCTCATCCGGTTCCGGCAGTGAAGCTTTCTTT. Translating gives CASSSSGSGSEAFF.

The table lists this clonotype with many counts. CDR3 region: CASSSDGTGYSNQPQHF. The CDR3 DNA follows: TGTGCCAGCAGTTCAGATGGGACAGGATATAGCAATCAGCCCCAGCATTTT. J is TRBJ1-5 and V is TRBV28; 8 bases are shared with TRBD1. The CDR3 has 17 amino acids. The ends lost 4 bases at V and 0 bases at J; junction bases unmatched: 8. Germline values: CDR1 MDHEN, CDR2 SYDVKM.

This clonotype was recorded at least ten times. The CDR3 region has the DNA TGTGCCAGCAGGAGACCGACAGGGCGGAGTGGCTACACCTTC. Protein: CASRRPTGRSGYTF. The V call is TRBV6-1, the J call TRBJ1-2; TRBD1 matches at 7 bases. Per germline, CDR1 MNHNS and CDR2 SASEGT. V lost 6 bases to trimming and J lost 7 bases; unmatched junction nucleotides: 11. The CDR3 is 14 residues long.

This clonotype was seen a handful of times. This sequence joins TRBV14 and TRBJ1-5; the D gene is possibly TRBD1 (5 bases). Trimming took off 2 bases at V and 3 bases at J, with 14 bases between the two ends. This CDR3 has 16 residues. Germline CDR1 SGHDN, CDR2 FVKESK. The CDR3 spells CASSQRRRDDNQPQHF. Here the CDR3 DNA reads TGTGCCAGCAGCCAACGTAGGCGGGACGACAATCAGCCCCAGCATTTT.

This chain connects TRBV5-1 to TRBJ2-1; no firm D call. Looked up from germline, CDR1 is SGHRS and CDR2 is YFSETQ. The CDR3 sequence is 14 residues long. Trimming took 7 bases from V and 8 from J, leaving 19 bases between them. The CDR3 protein is CASSSHKSLDEQFF. As DNA, the CDR3 is TGCGCCAGCTCCAGCCACAAGAGTTTAGATGAGCAGTTCTTC.

The chain carries TRBV7-9 and TRBJ1-6; 7 bases agree with TRBD1. The CDR3 length is 14 residues. J was trimmed by 7 bases and V by 6 bases; bases with no gene match: 6. Germline loops: CDR1 SEHNR, CDR2 FQNEAQ (reference sequence). Written as DNA, the CDR3 is TGTGCCAGCAGGGGGGGACAGACGAATTCACCCCTCCACTTT. This gives the protein CASRGGQTNSPLHF. Using reference TRBV7-9 and TRBJ1-6 for the parts outside the CDR3, the full variable domain is DTGVSQNPRHKITKRGQNVTFRCDPISEHNRLYWYRQTLGQGPEFLTYFQNEAQLEKSRLLSDRFSAERPKGSFSTLEIQRTEQGDSAMYLCASRGGQTNSPLHFGNGTRLTVT.

This clonotype occurred many times. The chain links TRBV28 to TRBJ1-1, with a possible D match to TRBD1 (5 bases). Germline assignment: CDR1 MDHEN and CDR2 SYDVKM. The CDR3 has 15 residues. With 6 bases removed from V and 8 bases from J, the gap between germline ends came to 22 bases. The CDR3 DNA is TGTGCCAGCAGCCGGAGAGTTTACTGGGACGAAGAAGCTTTCTTT. Its translation: CASSRRVYWDEEAFF.

This clonotype was counted between two and nine times. The chain recombines TRBV12-3 or TRBV12-4 with TRBJ2-2; weak D call: TRBD1 (6 bases). V lost 7 bases to trimming and J lost 6 bases, with 12 bases between them. The CDR3 has 13 amino acids. The CDR3 loop is CASTKQGPGELFF. The CDR3 DNA follows: TGTGCCAGCACGAAACAGGGCCCCGGGGAGCTGTTTTTT.

This chain joins TRBV28 and TRBJ2-2, with D unclear. V was cut by 8 bases and J by 4 bases, with 20 bases left in between. This CDR3 has 16 residues. Germline-derived CDR1 and CDR2 are MDHEN and SYDVKM. DNA of the CDR3: TGTGCCAGCTCCGCGAGTTCATTTGGGGTCACCGGGGAGCTGTTTTTT. This gives the protein CASSASSFGVTGELFF.

At least ten counts were recorded for this clonotype. In DNA form, the CDR3 reads TGTGCCAGCAGTCCCGCCACCGGGGCCAACGTCCTGACTTTC. This gives the protein CASSPATGANVLTF. This chain uses TRBV28 with TRBJ2-6; no firm D call. The length of the CDR3 is 14 residues. Germline CDR1 is MDHEN and CDR2 is SYDVKM. The germline V and J ends were trimmed by 5 bases and 4 bases, with 9 bases remaining between them.

There are many counts of this clonotype. The rearrangement joins TRBV24-1 to TRBJ1-2; D possibly corresponds to TRBD1 (6 bases). This CDR3 has 14 residues. Germline lookup yields CDR1 KGHDR and CDR2 SFDVKD. Trimming cost V 4 bases and J 2 bases, with 10 bases left between them. The CDR3 is CATSDNQGNYGYTF. The CDR3 nucleotides read TGTGCCACCAGTGACAACCAGGGGAACTATGGCTACACCTTC.